This is a list of T cell receptor beta chains from one sample in a study of blood T cells in healthy people across ages. TCRdb itself ran the 5' RACE reads through MiXCR, one entry per CDR3 protein. This sample yields a few hundred thousand distinct CDR3 sequences, of which approximately 51% are seen a single time; under 60% belongs to the top ten. The material sequenced was blood. Source of these receptors: a man in his fifties or sixties in good health. Each CDR3 is given with its conserved first and last residue. A D gene is named only where the DNA matches it firmly. Clone size is not always given. Where it is, it says once, few, many or a class for expanded clones.

v_gene	abundance	d_gene	j_gene	CDR3nt	CDR3aa
TRBV28	NA	TRBD1	TRBJ2-2	TGTGCCAGCAGCCTTCTGACAGGGTCTGGCGGGGAGCTGTTTTTT	CASSLLTGSGGELFF
TRBV11-3	many	NA	TRBJ2-3	TGTGCCAGCAGCTTGAGGGGGACTACAGATACGCAGTATTTT	CASSLRGTTDTQYF
TRBV21-1	few	NA	TRBJ2-5	TGTGCCAGCAGCAAAGACTGGACCCAAGAGACCCAGTACTTC	CASSKDWTQETQYF
TRBV6-6	NA	NA	TRBJ2-7	TGTGCCAGCAGTTACTTCGTGACGGAAACCTACGAGCAGTACTTC	CASSYFVTETYEQYF
TRBV6-5	NA	TRBD1	TRBJ1-2	TGTGCCAGCAGTTTACAGGGGGGAGGCCTGAATGGCTACACCTTC	CASSLQGGGLNGYTF
TRBV3-1	NA	NA	TRBJ1-1	TGTGCCAGCAGCCTGTCCGGGAGCACGAACACTGAAGCTTTCTTT	CASSLSGSTNTEAFF
TRBV4-2	NA	NA	TRBJ2-4	TGTGCCAGCAGCCAAGACGGGACGACCAAAAACATTCAGTACTTC	CASSQDGTTKNIQYF
TRBV7-9	NA	NA	TRBJ2-1	TGTGCCAGCAGCTTAAAAGGTACTCCCTCCTACAATGAGCAGTTCTTC	CASSLKGTPSYNEQFF
TRBV29-1	NA	TRBD1	TRBJ1-4	TGCAGCGCTCGGGGACAGGGGGCGGAAAAACTGTTTTTT	CSARGQGAEKLFF
TRBV7-9	NA	NA	TRBJ2-7	TGTGCCAGCAGCTTATCGGCCCGGTCCTACGAGCAGTACTTC	CASSLSARSYEQYF
TRBV7-2	many	NA	TRBJ1-1	TGTGCCAGCAGCAAGCCGGACAGGAACACTGAAGCTTTCTTT	CASSKPDRNTEAFF
TRBV25-1	NA	NA	TRBJ2-1	TGTGCCAGCAGTGATACCGGGGCTGACAATGAGCAGTTCTTC	CASSDTGADNEQFF
TRBV4-3	many	TRBD1	TRBJ2-7	TGCGCCAGCAGTCGGGACAGGACTGACGAGCAGTACTTC	CASSRDRTDEQYF
TRBV25-1	few	NA	TRBJ2-1	TGTGCCAGCAGTGAGGGGGATAGATACAATGAGCAGTTCTTC	CASSEGDRYNEQFF
TRBV29-1	NA	NA	TRBJ1-1	TGCAGCGCCACAGGGAACACTGAAGCTTTCTTT	CSATGNTEAFF
TRBV27	NA	NA	TRBJ2-3	TGTGCCAGCAGTCCCCAAGGGTTCACAGATACGCAGTATTTT	CASSPQGFTDTQYF